The T cell receptor (beta chain) described here comes from a study of response to subunit inactivated influenza vaccine. Study-wide points: The authors suggested that every seasonal influenza vaccination recruits few new T cells.

To note about this clonotype: Its antigen is unidentified. A read error is likely, as this CDR3 ends without the conserved phenylalanine or tryptophan.

TCRdb re-derived calls from the RT-PCR reads in MiXCR, one entry per CDR3 protein. In the table there are 150,000 or so distinct CDR3 sequences, around a tenth of which are singletons. This sequence originates from a man aged 50 to 75 who received an inactivated influenza vaccine. The material sequenced was CD8+ T cells sorted from PBMCs, taken about 23 months after vaccination.

CDR3 DNA sequence: TGTGCCAGCGGGATGCGGGAGCTCACAGATACGCAGTATTCT. This encodes CASGMRELTDTQYS. The rearrangement links TRBV2 to TRBJ2-3; 7 bases match TRBD2. Germline V lookup: CDR1 SNHLY, CDR2 FYNNEI. CDR3 length equals 14 residues. With V trimmed by 8 bases and J by 2 bases, 7 bases remained unmatched.